One sample yielded the 27 T cell receptor beta chains listed below, sequenced in a study of sequential checkpoint blockade in melanoma. Treatment indicated: randomized to nivolumab then ipilimumab (arm A) or the reverse (arm B). Sequencing was performed with immunoSEQ multiplex PCR; in TCRdb, only in-frame clones are kept and a portion is missing. The sample consists of some 9,200 clones, about 23% of them appearing once. This specimen was tumor tissue (inferred from file names), taken from a patient given nivolumab and ipilimumab in sequence. These receptors all come from a human donor with melanoma.

V is TRBV19 and J is TRBJ2-1; D is perhaps TRBD1 (7 bases). The germline V gene has CDR1 LNHDA and CDR2 SQIVND (reference sequence). V was trimmed by 1 base and J by 0 bases, leaving 13 bases between them. This CDR3 has 17 amino acids. Here the CDR3 reads CASSIGARGASYNEQFF. CDR3 in DNA: TGTGCCAGTAGTATAGGGGCCAGGGGGGCCTCCTACAATGAGCAGTTCTTC.

The rearrangement joins TRBV6-8 to TRBJ1-5; D perhaps matches TRBD1 (6 bases). Germline CDR1 reads MNHGY; CDR2 reads SAAAGT. The germline V and J ends were trimmed by 5 bases and 5 bases, with 19 bases remaining between them. CDR3 length equals 16 residues. In DNA, the CDR3 is TGTGCCAGCAGTCGATTGGGTTACAGGGAGGATCAGCCCCAGCATTTT. Its protein product is CASSRLGYREDQPQHF.

The rearrangement links TRBV28 to TRBJ1-2; 12 bases are a match to TRBD1. V shed 5 bases and J 6 bases; nucleotides not matched to a gene: 10. The CDR3 is made up of 16 amino acids. The germline gives CDR1 MDHEN, CDR2 SYDVKM. The CDR3 DNA follows: TGTGCCAGCAGTCTCCGGGGGACAGGGGGCGGGAATGGCTACACCTTC. It translates to CASSLRGTGGGNGYTF.

The genes are TRBV29-1 and TRBJ2-7, with TRBD1 matching 8 bases. The germline V gene encodes CDR1 SQVTM and CDR2 ANQGSEA. The CDR3 is 18 amino acids. J gave up 3 bases and V 1 base, and 17 bases lay outside the gene matches. The CDR3 DNA follows: TGCAGCGTTGAAGCAAAGGGGCCACAGGGGGAAAGTATCTACGAGCAGTACTTC. Protein product: CSVEAKGPQGESIYEQYF.

This clone is deemed large. V and J are TRBV6-8 and TRBJ1-5; D is unresolved. The CDR3 extends over 15 amino acids. Trimming removed 6 bases at V and 0 bases at J, with 12 bases between. Germline CDR1 is MNHGY and CDR2 is SAAAGT. The CDR3 DNA reads as TGTGCCAGCAGCCGCGCGCGGTATAGCAATCAGCCCCAGCATTTT. Amino acid sequence: CASSRARYSNQPQHF.

This clone occurred a few times. The rearrangement joins TRBV9 to TRBJ2-3; 12 bases align to TRBD2. The germline V gene encodes CDR1 SGDLS and CDR2 YYNGEE. Trimming removed 2 bases from V and 4 bases from J; junction bases left unmatched: 2. The CDR3 contains 15 residues. This CDR3 reads CASSVTSGGSDTQYF. For the CDR3, the DNA is TGTGCCAGCAGCGTTACTAGCGGGGGGTCAGATACGCAGTATTTT. Full variable domain (rest looked up from reference TRBV9 and TRBJ2-3): DSGVTQTPKHLITATGQRVTLRCSPRSGDLSVYWYQQSLDQGLQFLIQYYNGEERAKGNILERFSAQQFPDLHSELNLSSLELGDSALYFCASSVTSGGSDTQYFGPGTRLTVL.

Ten or more counts support this clone. The chain carries TRBV27 and TRBJ2-3; the D call may be TRBD1 or TRBD2 (8 bases each). Looked up from germline, CDR1 is MNHEY and CDR2 is SMNVEV (reference sequence). This CDR3 contains 21 residues. Trimming took off 6 bases at V and 2 bases at J, with 33 bases between the two ends. The CDR3 DNA follows: TGTGCCAGCAGCAACCCGACGGGGACAGGCAAAGCGGGGGACCTCACAGATACGCAGTATTTT. This codes for CASSNPTGTGKAGDLTDTQYF.

The chain joins TRBV10-2 to TRBJ2-7; D is tentatively TRBD1 or TRBD2 (6 bases each). The CDR3 totals 15 residues. The V gene lost 4 bases and the J gene lost 0 bases, with 13 bases spanning the gap. Germline CDR1 and CDR2: WSHSY and SAAADI. The CDR3 nucleotides are TGCGCCAGCAGTGGGCTCGAGGGGGGCTCCTACGAGCAGTACTTC. This codes for CASSGLEGGSYEQYF.

The chain employs TRBV4-1 and TRBJ2-5; D gene unclear. CDR3 length equals 13 residues. V dropped 6 bases and J dropped 4 bases, with 12 bases sitting between them. The germline V gene encodes CDR1 MGHRA and CDR2 YSYEKL. The CDR3 loop is CASSRGAAETQYF. The CDR3 DNA follows: TGCGCCAGCAGTCGTGGAGCTGCAGAGACCCAGTACTTC.

This clone has more than one count but fewer than ten. The rearrangement links TRBV6-8 to TRBJ1-4; 7 bases align to TRBD1. Germline loops: CDR1 MNHGY, CDR2 SAAAGT. The CDR3 has 15 amino acids. Trimming took 6 bases from V and 8 from J; bases not matched to a gene: 12. The CDR3 nucleotides are TGTGCCAGCAGCAACAACAGGGACAGTCTCGAAAAACTGTTTTTT. Translating it yields CASSNNRDSLEKLFF.

This chain uses TRBV9 with TRBJ2-3; no reliable D call. Trimming stripped 4 bases from V and 2 bases from J, with 8 bases between. The CDR3 loop spans 13 amino acids. CDR1 is SGDLS, CDR2 YYNGEE, per germline. DNA for the CDR3: TGTGCCAGCAGCCTCCTGGTCACAGATACGCAGTATTTT. Protein product: CASSLLVTDTQYF.

This clone showed up just a few times. The chain employs TRBV6-8 and TRBJ1-2; tentatively, D is TRBD1 (6 bases). V was pared by 3 bases and J by 8 bases, with 13 bases between. The CDR3 length is 13 residues. Germline CDR1 MNHGY, CDR2 SAAAGT. Here the CDR3 reads CASSYDRTVGYTF. The CDR3 nucleotides are TGTGCCAGCAGTTATGACAGGACGGTGGGCTACACCTTC.

The chain joins TRBV19 to TRBJ2-7; TRBD1 matches 12 bases. The CDR3 sequence is 14 residues long. Germline lookup yields CDR1 LNHDA and CDR2 SQIVND (reference sequence). V trimming: 5 bases; J trimming: 5 bases; junction bases outside the gene matches: 4. Here the CDR3 DNA reads TGTGCCAGTAGTTGGGACAGGGGGCAGGACGAGCAGTACTTC. It translates to CASSWDRGQDEQYF.

This clone has a handful of counts. V and J are TRBV9 and TRBJ2-7; D is perhaps TRBD2 (5 bases). The CDR3 runs 15 residues. Trimming took 3 bases from V and 2 from J, leaving 15 bases between them. From germline, CDR1 is SGDLS and CDR2 YYNGEE. CDR3 in amino acids: CASSAGIPPAYEQYF. In DNA form, the CDR3 reads TGTGCCAGCAGCGCCGGGATCCCACCGGCCTACGAGCAGTACTTC.

This clone occurred many times. The CDR3 spells CASSLQGGEGSPLHF. CDR3 nucleotide sequence: TGTGCCAGCAGCTTACAGGGTGGCGAGGGTTCACCCCTCCACTTT. The chain has TRBV11-3 and TRBJ1-6; D is perhaps TRBD1 (5 bases). V was cut by 2 bases and J by 9 bases, with 14 bases left in between. Germline loops: CDR1 SGHNT, CDR2 YENEEA. The CDR3 covers 15 residues.

This clone occurred many times. This chain connects TRBV7-6 to TRBJ2-3, with TRBD2 as a possible D gene (7 bases). Germline assignment: CDR1 SGHVS and CDR2 FNYEAQ. V lost 5 bases and J lost 2, with 17 bases in between. The CDR3 has 16 amino acids. The CDR3, as DNA: TGTGCCAGCAGCCCCCAGGACAGCGGGGACACAGATACGCAGTATTTT. This codes for CASSPQDSGDTDTQYF.

The rearrangement uses TRBV6-8 and TRBJ1-1, with D perhaps matching TRBD1 (6 bases). CDR3 length equals 15 residues. Trimming stripped 0 bases from V and 1 base from J, with 9 bases between. CDR1 and CDR2 from the germline V gene are MNHGY and SAAAGT. The CDR3 sequence: CASSYSTQGNTEAFF. CDR3 bases: TGTGCCAGCAGTTACTCTACACAGGGGAACACTGAAGCTTTCTTT.

This clone was found once. The chain is built from TRBV28 and TRBJ2-7; tentatively, D is TRBD1 (5 bases). V was clipped by 2 bases and J by 0 bases, with 11 bases between them. This CDR3 is 15 amino acids long. CDR1 is MDHEN, CDR2 SYDVKM, per germline. DNA for the CDR3: TGTGCCAGCAGTTTAAACAGGAGACCCTCCTACGAGCAGTACTTC. Its translation: CASSLNRRPSYEQYF.

This clone was detected ten times or more. This chain links TRBV11-3 with TRBJ1-2; 7 positions agree with TRBD1. Unmatched junction bases numbered 0, after V lost 2 bases and J lost 0 bases. The CDR3 loop spans 14 amino acids. Germline V CDR1 and CDR2: SGHNT, YENEEA. CDR3 coding DNA: TGTGCCAGCAGCTTAAGGGGGCCTAACTATGGCTACACCTTC. Its protein is CASSLRGPNYGYTF.

A few counts support this clone. The gene calls are TRBV6-8 and TRBJ2-3; 10 bases fit TRBD2. This CDR3 comprises 16 residues. Germline assignment: CDR1 MNHGY and CDR2 SAAAGT. After removal of 5 bases from V and 0 bases from J, the junction contained 5 bases not matched to a gene. CDR3: CASSGYSGGSTDTQYF. The CDR3 nucleotides read TGTGCCAGCAGTGGCTATAGCGGGGGGAGCACAGATACGCAGTATTTT.

The table lists this clone with many counts. The CDR3 is CASSDRDYEQYF. For the CDR3, the DNA is TGTGCCAGCAGTGACAGGGACTACGAGCAGTACTTC. The genes are TRBV6-8 and TRBJ2-7; 7 bases are a match to TRBD1. The CDR3 runs to 12 residues. Germline trimming cut 5 bases from V and 3 bases from J; bases unmatched to any gene: 1. Germline V gene data show CDR1 as MNHGY and CDR2 as SAAAGT.

This clone was counted only a few times. This chain uses TRBV9 with TRBJ2-7, with 9 nucleotides matching TRBD1. The V segment lost 2 bases and the J segment 4 bases; nucleotides outside the gene matches: 10. Germline CDR1 and CDR2: SGDLS and YYNGEE. The CDR3 length is 16 residues. CDR3 residues: CASSVGQGIQGYEQYF. The CDR3 region has the DNA TGTGCCAGCAGCGTGGGACAGGGCATCCAAGGTTACGAGCAGTACTTC. The full variable domain, its missing parts supplied by reference TRBV9 and TRBJ2-7, is DSGVTQTPKHLITATGQRVTLRCSPRSGDLSVYWYQQSLDQGLQFLIQYYNGEERAKGNILERFSAQQFPDLHSELNLSSLELGDSALYFCASSVGQGIQGYEQYFGPGTRLTVT.

This clone was recorded many times. V usage is TRBV6-8 and J usage is TRBJ2-3, with TRBD2 matching over 10 bases. The J segment lost 0 bases and the V segment lost 6 bases, leaving 6 bases of the junction unmatched. The CDR3 is 16 amino acids. Germline V gives CDR1 MNHGY, CDR2 SAAAGT. CDR3: CASSLTSGFSTDTQYF. CDR3 coding DNA: TGTGCCAGCAGCCTGACTAGCGGGTTTAGCACAGATACGCAGTATTTT.

This clone was detected many times. The rearrangement joins TRBV11-3 to TRBJ1-4; D is unclear. CDR3 length: 14 residues. V lost 2 bases and J lost 8, with 12 bases in between. Germline CDR1 reads SGHNT; CDR2 reads YENEEA. The CDR3 DNA reads TGTGCCAGCAGCTTATCGGTCGCGGGCGAAAAACTGTTTTTT. Amino acids: CASSLSVAGEKLFF.

This sequence joins TRBV19 and TRBJ2-7; D call uncertain. The CDR3 has 15 residues. Germline V gene sequence: CDR1 LNHDA, CDR2 SQIVND (reference sequence). The ends were cut back, 1 base at V and 3 bases at J, with 13 bases in the middle. The CDR3 sequence: CASSIGVGFFYEQYF. CDR3 DNA sequence: TGTGCCAGTAGTATAGGCGTTGGATTTTTCTACGAGCAGTACTTC.

The V gene is TRBV11-3, the J gene TRBJ2-1; 7 bases line up with TRBD2. V dropped 2 bases and J dropped 3; count of bases not matched to a gene: 7. Looked up from germline, CDR1 is SGHNT and CDR2 is YENEEA. This CDR3 contains 16 residues. The CDR3 sequence: CASSLFGGGIYNEQFF. In nucleotides, the CDR3 is TGTGCCAGCAGCTTATTTGGCGGGGGAATCTACAATGAGCAGTTCTTC.

The rearrangement links TRBV10-3 to TRBJ2-2; D might be TRBD1 (6 bases). Per germline, CDR1 ENHRY and CDR2 SYGVKD. V was shortened by 2 bases and J by 4 bases, with 14 bases between the two germline ends. The CDR3 extends over 16 amino acids. CDR3 sequence reads: CAISEKGVGGTGELFF. CDR3 coding DNA: TGTGCCATCAGTGAGAAGGGGGTTGGGGGCACCGGGGAGCTGTTTTTT.